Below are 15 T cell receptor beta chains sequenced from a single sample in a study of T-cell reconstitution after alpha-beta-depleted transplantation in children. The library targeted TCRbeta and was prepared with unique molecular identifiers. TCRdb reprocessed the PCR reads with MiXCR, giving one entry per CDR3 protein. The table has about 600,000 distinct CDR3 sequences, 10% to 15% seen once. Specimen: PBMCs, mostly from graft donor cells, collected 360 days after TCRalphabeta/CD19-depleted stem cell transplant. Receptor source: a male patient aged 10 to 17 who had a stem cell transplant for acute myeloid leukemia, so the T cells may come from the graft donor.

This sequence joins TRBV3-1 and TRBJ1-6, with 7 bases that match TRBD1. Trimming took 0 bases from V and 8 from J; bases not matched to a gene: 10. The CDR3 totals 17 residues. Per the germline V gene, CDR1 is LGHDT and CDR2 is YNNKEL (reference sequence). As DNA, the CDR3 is TGTGCCAGCAGCCAAGAGTTCCCCGGACAGGTCTATTCACCCCTCCACTTT. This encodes CASSQEFPGQVYSPLHF.

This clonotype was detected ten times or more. As DNA, the CDR3 is TGTGCCAGCACCTCCTCCGGGACAGCCCTCAATGAGCAGTTCTTC. Translated, it gives CASTSSGTALNEQFF. The V gene is TRBV28, the J gene TRBJ2-1; 7 bases are a match to TRBD1. This CDR3 region has 15 residues. Germline CDR1 reads MDHEN; CDR2 reads SYDVKM. The V segment lost 7 bases and the J segment 6 bases; nucleotides outside the gene matches: 12.

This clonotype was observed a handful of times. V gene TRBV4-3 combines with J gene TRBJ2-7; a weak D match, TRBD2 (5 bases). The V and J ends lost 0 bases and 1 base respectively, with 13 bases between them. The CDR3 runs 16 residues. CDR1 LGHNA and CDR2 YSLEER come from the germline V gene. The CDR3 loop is CASSQDRVERSYEQYF. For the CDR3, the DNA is TGCGCCAGCAGCCAAGATCGAGTGGAGCGGTCCTACGAGCAGTACTTC.

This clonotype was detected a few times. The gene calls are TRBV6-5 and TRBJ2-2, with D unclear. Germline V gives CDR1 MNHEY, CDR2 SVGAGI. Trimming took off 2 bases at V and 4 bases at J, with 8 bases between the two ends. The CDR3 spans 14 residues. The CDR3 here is CASSYEQLTGELFF. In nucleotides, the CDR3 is TGTGCCAGCAGTTACGAACAACTCACCGGGGAGCTGTTTTTT.

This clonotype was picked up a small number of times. The CDR3 DNA is TGCAGTGCAGCGACAGGGGGCCGAAATTTCAATGAGCAGTTCTTC. Translated: CSAATGGRNFNEQFF. The chain uses TRBV20-1 and TRBJ2-1, with 10 nucleotides matching TRBD1. Germline V gene sequence: CDR1 DFQATT, CDR2 SNEGSKA (reference sequence). This CDR3 has 15 residues. J gave up 6 bases and V 6 bases, and 11 bases lay outside the gene matches.

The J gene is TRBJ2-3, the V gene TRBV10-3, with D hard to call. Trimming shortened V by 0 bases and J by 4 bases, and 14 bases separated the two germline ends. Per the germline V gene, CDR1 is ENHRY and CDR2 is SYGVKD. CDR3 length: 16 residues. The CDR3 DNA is TGTGCCATCAGTGAGTCAGGGCCCATGGGCCCAGATACGCAGTATTTT. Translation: CAISESGPMGPDTQYF.

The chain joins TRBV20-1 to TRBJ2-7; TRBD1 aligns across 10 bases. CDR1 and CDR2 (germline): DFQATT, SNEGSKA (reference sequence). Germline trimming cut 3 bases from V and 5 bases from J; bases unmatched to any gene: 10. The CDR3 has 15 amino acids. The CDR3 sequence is CSASEGGDRGHEQYF. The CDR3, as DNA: TGCAGTGCTAGTGAGGGTGGGGACAGGGGTCACGAGCAGTACTTC.

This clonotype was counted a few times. This CDR3 is CSASGTSGTGEQYF. The DNA for the CDR3 is TGCAGTGCTAGCGGGACTAGCGGGACGGGGGAGCAGTACTTC. The chain employs TRBV20-1 and TRBJ2-7; the match to TRBD2 covers 13 bases. After removal of 3 bases from V and 7 bases from J, the junction contained 6 bases not matched to a gene. The CDR3 is 14 amino acids. Germline assignment: CDR1 DFQATT and CDR2 SNEGSKA (reference sequence).

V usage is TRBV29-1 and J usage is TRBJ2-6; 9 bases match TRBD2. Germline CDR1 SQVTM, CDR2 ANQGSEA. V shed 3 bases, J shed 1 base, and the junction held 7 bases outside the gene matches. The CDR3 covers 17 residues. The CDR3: CSVDGGRARSGANVLTF. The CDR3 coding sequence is TGCAGCGTTGACGGCGGGAGGGCCAGGTCTGGGGCCAACGTCCTGACTTTC. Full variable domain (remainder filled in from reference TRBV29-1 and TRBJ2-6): SAVISQKPSRDICQRGTSLTIQCQVDSQVTMMFWYRQQPGQSLTLIATANQGSEATYESGFVIDKFPISRPNLTFSTLTVSNMSPEDSSIYLCSVDGGRARSGANVLTFGAGSRLTVL.

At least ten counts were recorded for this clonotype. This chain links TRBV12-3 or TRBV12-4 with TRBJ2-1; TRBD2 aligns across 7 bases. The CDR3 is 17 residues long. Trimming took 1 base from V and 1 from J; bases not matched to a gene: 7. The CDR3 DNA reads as TGTGCCAGCAGTTTAGAGGGCGGGAGCCCTTCCTACAATGAGCAGTTCTTC. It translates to CASSLEGGSPSYNEQFF.

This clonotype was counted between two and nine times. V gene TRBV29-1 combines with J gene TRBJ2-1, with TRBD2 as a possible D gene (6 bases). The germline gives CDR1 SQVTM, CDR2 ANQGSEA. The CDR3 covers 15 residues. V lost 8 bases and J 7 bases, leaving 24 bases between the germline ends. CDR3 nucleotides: TGCAGCTCACGATTTGGCCTAGCGAACCCAAATGAGCAGTTCTTC. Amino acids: CSSRFGLANPNEQFF.

The CDR3 sequence is CASTRGSFNEKLFF. The CDR3 nucleotides are TGTGCCAGTACCCGGGGGTCGTTTAATGAAAAACTGTTTTTT. The rearrangement joins TRBV25-1 to TRBJ1-4; D may be TRBD1 (5 bases). The germline V and J ends were trimmed by 9 bases and 4 bases, with 15 bases remaining between them. Germline loops: CDR1 MGHDK, CDR2 SYGVNS. The CDR3 is 14 residues long.

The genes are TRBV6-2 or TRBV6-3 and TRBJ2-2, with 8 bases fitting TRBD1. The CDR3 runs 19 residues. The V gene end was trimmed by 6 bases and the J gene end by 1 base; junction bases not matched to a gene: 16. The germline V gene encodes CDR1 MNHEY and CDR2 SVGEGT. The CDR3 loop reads CASSTIGTGPSVNTGELFF. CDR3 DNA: TGTGCCAGCAGCACGATCGGGACAGGTCCTAGCGTGAACACCGGGGAGCTGTTTTTT.

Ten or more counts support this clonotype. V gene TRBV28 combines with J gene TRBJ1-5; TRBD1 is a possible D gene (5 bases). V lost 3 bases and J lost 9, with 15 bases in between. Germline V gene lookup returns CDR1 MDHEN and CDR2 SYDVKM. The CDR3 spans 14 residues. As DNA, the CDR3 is TGTGCCAGCAGTTTGATCGACAGCTTATGGCCCCAGCATTTT. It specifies CASSLIDSLWPQHF. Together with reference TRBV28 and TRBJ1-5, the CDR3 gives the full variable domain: DVKVTQSSRYLVKRTGEKVFLECVQDMDHENMFWYRQDPGLGLRLIYFSYDVKMKEKGDIPEGYSVSREKKERFSLILESASTNQTSMYLCASSLIDSLWPQHFGDGTRLSIL.

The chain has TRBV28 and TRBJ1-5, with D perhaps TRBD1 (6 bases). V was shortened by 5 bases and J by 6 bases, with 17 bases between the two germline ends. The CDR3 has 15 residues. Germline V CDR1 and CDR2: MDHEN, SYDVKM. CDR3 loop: CASSNYQGMGQPQHF. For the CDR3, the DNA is TGTGCCAGCAGTAATTACCAGGGGATGGGTCAGCCCCAGCATTTT.